This T cell receptor (beta chain) comes out of a study of identical twins. It was template switching that added a universal primer site, and there were unique molecular identifiers on the cDNA. MiXCR, applied by TCRdb to the 5' RACE reads, yields one record per CDR3 protein. This sample has about 460,000 distinct CDR3 sequences; approximately 15% occur once, and the top ten carry roughly 0.5%. Points from the study as a whole: Insertions were reduced in abundant cord blood beta clonotypes but not in memory repertoires. Out-of-frame TCR alpha sharing in monozygotic twins exceeded recombination model predictions.

The CDR3 totals 15 residues. Looked up from germline, CDR1 is MRHNA and CDR2 is SNTAGT. Trimming shortened V by 3 bases and J by 1 base, and 11 bases separated the two germline ends. As for this clonotype: Its antigen is as yet unknown.

These data were likewise used in another study, on yellow fever vaccine responses in identical twins.

The sequence was collected from a woman under 30 in good health. Sequencing used CD4+ T cells sorted from blood. The rearrangement links TRBV6-4 to TRBJ2-3, with D perhaps TRBD2 (5 bases). The CDR3 here is CASSETRLGTDTQYF. The CDR3 DNA reads as TGTGCCAGCAGTGAAACTAGGCTAGGCACAGATACGCAGTATTTT.